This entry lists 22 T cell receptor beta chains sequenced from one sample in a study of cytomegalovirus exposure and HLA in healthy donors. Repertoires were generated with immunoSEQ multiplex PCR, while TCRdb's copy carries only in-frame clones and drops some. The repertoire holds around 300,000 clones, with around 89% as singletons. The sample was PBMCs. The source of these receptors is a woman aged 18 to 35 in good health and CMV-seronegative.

The DNA for the CDR3 is TGTGCCAGCAGTTTAGCGGAAAGCTCCTACAATGAGCAGTTCTTC. Translation: CASSLAESSYNEQFF. The J gene is TRBJ2-1, the V gene TRBV28; D gene uncertain. The V end was cut by 2 bases, the J end by 0 bases, with 8 bases between. The CDR3 has 15 amino acids. Germline-derived CDR1 and CDR2 are MDHEN and SYDVKM. Full variable domain (missing parts from reference TRBV28 and TRBJ2-1): DVKVTQSSRYLVKRTGEKVFLECVQDMDHENMFWYRQDPGLGLRLIYFSYDVKMKEKGDIPEGYSVSREKKERFSLILESASTNQTSMYLCASSLAESSYNEQFFGPGTRLTVL.

The CDR3 DNA is TGTGCCAGCAGCTTGTTCGACAGGGCGGAGGAAAAACTGTTTTTT. Translating gives CASSLFDRAEEKLFF. The rearrangement uses TRBV5-6 and TRBJ1-4; 7 positions agree with TRBD1. The CDR3 consists of 15 residues. Germline CDR1 SGHDT, CDR2 YYEEEE. The junction had 8 bases not matched to a gene; V was cut back by 1 base and J by 8 bases.

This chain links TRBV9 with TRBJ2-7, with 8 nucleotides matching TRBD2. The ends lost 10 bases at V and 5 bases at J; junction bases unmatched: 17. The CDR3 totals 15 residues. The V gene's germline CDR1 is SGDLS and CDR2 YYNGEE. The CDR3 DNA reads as TGTGCCGGCCGGAACGGGGGGACTAGTACGGACGAGCAGTACTTC. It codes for CAGRNGGTSTDEQYF. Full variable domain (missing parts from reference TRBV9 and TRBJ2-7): DSGVTQTPKHLITATGQRVTLRCSPRSGDLSVYWYQQSLDQGLQFLIQYYNGEERAKGNILERFSAQQFPDLHSELNLSSLELGDSALYFCAGRNGGTSTDEQYFGPGTRLTVT.

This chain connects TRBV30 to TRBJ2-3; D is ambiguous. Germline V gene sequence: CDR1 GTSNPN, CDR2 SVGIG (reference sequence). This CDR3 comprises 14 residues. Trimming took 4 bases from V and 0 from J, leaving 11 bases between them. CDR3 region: CAWNPGKSTDTQYF. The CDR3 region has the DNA TGTGCCTGGAACCCAGGAAAAAGCACAGATACGCAGTATTTT.

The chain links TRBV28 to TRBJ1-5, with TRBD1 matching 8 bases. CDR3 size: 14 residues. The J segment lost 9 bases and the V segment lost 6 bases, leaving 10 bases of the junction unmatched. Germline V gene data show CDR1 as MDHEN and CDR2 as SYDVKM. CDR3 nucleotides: TGTGCCAGCAGCCTCCCGACAGGGGTAGGGCCCCAGCATTTT. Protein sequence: CASSLPTGVGPQHF.

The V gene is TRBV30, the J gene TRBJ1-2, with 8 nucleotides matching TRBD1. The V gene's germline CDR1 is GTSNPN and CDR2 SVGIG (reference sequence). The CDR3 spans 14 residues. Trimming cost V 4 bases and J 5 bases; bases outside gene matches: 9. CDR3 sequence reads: CAWTLFGTGYGYTF. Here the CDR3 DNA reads TGTGCCTGGACCTTATTCGGGACAGGTTATGGCTACACCTTC.

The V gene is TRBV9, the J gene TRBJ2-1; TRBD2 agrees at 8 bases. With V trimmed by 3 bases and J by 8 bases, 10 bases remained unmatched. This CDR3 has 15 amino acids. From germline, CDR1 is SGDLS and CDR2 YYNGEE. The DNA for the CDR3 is TGTGCCAGCAGCGGGTCGGGAGGGCTGTACGATGAGCAGTTCTTC. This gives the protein CASSGSGGLYDEQFF.

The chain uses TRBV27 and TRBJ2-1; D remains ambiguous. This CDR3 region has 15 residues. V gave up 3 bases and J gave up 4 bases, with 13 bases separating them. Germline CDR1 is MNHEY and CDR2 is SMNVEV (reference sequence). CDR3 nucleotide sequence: TGTGCCAGCAGTTTGGAGTCCCCTGCGTACAATGAGCAGTTCTTC. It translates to CASSLESPAYNEQFF.

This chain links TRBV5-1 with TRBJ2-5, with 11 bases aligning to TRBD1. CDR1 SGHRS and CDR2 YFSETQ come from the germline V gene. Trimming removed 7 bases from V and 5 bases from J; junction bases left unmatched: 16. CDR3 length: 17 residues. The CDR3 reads CASALRGGQGARETQYF. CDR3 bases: TGCGCCAGCGCACTCCGGGGTGGACAGGGGGCAAGGGAGACCCAGTACTTC.

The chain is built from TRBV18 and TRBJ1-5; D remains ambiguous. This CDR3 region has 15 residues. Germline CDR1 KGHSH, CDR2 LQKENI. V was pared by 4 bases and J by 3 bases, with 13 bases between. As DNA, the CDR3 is TGTGCCAGCTCACGTTCGCCGGAGCTCAATCAGCCCCAGCATTTT. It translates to CASSRSPELNQPQHF.

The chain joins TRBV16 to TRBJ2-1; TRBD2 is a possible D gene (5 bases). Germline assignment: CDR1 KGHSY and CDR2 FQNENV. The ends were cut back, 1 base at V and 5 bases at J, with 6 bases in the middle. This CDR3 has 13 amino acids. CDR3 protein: CASSQWGDNEQFF. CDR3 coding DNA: TGTGCCAGCAGCCAATGGGGAGACAATGAGCAGTTCTTC.

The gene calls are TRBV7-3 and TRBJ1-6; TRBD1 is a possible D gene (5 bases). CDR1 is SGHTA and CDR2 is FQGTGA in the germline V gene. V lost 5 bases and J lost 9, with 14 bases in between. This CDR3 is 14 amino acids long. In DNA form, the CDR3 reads TGTGCCAGCAGCCAGATAGGGGTTGGTTCACCCCTCCACTTT. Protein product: CASSQIGVGSPLHF.

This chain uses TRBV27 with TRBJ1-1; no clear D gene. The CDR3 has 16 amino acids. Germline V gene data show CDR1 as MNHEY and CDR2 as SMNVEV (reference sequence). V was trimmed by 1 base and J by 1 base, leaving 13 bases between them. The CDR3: CASSLLVQTRNTEAFF. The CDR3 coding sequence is TGTGCCAGCAGTTTATTGGTGCAGACAAGGAACACTGAAGCTTTCTTT.

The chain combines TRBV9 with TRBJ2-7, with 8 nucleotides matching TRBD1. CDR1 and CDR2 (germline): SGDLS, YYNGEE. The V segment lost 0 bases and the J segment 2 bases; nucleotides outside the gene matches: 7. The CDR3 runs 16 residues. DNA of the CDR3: TGTGCCAGCAGCGTAGGGGGGACAGGAGATACCTACGAGCAGTACTTC. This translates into CASSVGGTGDTYEQYF.

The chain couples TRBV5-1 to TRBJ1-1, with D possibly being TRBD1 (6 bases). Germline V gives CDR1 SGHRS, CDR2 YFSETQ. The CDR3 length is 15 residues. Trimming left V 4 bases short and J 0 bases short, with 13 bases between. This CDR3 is CASSREGGLNTEAFF. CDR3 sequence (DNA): TGCGCCAGCAGCAGGGAGGGGGGGCTGAACACTGAAGCTTTCTTT.

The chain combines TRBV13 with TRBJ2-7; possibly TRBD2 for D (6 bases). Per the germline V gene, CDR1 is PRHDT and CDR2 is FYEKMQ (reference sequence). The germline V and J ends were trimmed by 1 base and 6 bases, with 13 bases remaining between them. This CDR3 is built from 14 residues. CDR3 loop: CASSLAGEGREQYF. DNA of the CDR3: TGTGCCAGCAGCTTAGCGGGAGAGGGCCGCGAGCAGTACTTC.

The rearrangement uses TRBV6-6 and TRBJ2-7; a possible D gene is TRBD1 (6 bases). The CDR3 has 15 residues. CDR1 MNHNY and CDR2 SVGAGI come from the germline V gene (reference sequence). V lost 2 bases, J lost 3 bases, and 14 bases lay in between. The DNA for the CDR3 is TGTGCCAGCAGTTACGGGACGACAGGACGCTACGAGCAGTACTTC. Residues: CASSYGTTGRYEQYF.

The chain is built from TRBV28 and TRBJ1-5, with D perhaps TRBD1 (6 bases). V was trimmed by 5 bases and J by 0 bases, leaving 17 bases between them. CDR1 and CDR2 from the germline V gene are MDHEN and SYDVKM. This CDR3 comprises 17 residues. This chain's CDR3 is CASSTDGGRGSNQPQHF. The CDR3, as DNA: TGTGCCAGCAGTACCGACGGGGGGCGGGGTAGCAATCAGCCCCAGCATTTT.

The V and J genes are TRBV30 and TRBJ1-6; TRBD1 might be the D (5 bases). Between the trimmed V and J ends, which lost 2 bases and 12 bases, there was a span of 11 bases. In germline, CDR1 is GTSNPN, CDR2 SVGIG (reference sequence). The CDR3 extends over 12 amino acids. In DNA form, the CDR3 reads TGTGCCTGGAGTTACCCCCAGGGACCCCTCCACTTT. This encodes CAWSYPQGPLHF. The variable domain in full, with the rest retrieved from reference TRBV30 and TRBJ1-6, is SQTIHQWPATLVQPVGSPLSLECTVEGTSNPNLYWYRQAAGRGLQLLFYSVGIGQISSEVPQNLSASRPQDRQFILSSKKLLLSDSGFYLCAWSYPQGPLHFGNGTRLTVT.

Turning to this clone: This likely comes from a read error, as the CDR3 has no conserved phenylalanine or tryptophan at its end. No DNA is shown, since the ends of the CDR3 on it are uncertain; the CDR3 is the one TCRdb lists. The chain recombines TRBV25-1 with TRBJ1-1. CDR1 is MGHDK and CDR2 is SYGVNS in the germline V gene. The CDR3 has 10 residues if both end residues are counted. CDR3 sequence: CASSATRVEG.

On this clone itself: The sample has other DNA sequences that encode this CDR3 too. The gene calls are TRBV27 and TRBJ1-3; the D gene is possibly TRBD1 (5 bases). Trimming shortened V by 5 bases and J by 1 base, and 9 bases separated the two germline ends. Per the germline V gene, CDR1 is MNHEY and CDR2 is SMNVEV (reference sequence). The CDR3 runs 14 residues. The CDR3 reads CASSLRGSGNTIYF. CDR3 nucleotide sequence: TGTGCCAGCAGTCTTCGGGGGTCTGGAAACACCATATATTTT.

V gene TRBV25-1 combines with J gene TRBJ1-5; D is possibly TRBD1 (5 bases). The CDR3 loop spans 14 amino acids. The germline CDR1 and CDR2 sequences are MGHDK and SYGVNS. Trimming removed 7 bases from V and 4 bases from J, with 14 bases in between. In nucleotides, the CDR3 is TGTGCCAGCAAGGTTGCAGGGTTGAATCAGCCCCAGCATTTT. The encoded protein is CASKVAGLNQPQHF.